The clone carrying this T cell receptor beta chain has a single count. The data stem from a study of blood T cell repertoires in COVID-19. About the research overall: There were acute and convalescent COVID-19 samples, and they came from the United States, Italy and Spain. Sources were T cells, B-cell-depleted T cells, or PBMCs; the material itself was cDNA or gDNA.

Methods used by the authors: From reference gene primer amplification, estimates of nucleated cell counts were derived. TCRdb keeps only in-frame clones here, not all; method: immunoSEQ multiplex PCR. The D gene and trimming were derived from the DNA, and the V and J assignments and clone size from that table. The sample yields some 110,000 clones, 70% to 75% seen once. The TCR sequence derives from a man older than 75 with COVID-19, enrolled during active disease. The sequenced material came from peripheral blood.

CDR3 protein: CASSLGTGLYEQYF. The CDR3 DNA follows: TGTGCCAGCAGCTTGGGGACAGGTCTCTACGAGCAGTACTTC. The genes are TRBV5-6 and TRBJ2-7; 7 bases match TRBD1. The V gene's germline CDR1 is SGHDT and CDR2 YYEEEE. CDR3 size: 14 residues. Germline trimming cut 0 bases from V and 3 bases from J; bases unmatched to any gene: 3.